This T cell receptor (beta chain) was found in a study of lymphopenia after photon versus proton radiotherapy. Study-level results: Better survival with proton therapy was suggested as possible, not demonstrated. After the lymphocyte nadir, photon-treated repertoires showed oligoclonal expansion, especially of CD8+ Temra cells. Photon-treated patients lost naive T cells and TCR diversity; proton-treated stayed stable.

TCRdb's table, derived via immunoSEQ multiplex PCR, lists solely in-frame clones and lacks some. There are about 83,000 clones in the sample; over 70% occur only once, and about 1.3% lies in the top ten. Details on this clone: The target antigen is unknown.

V lost 0 bases, J lost 12 bases, and 18 bases lay in between. The CDR3 spans 14 residues. CDR1 and CDR2 (germline): LGHNA, YSLEER. The chain is built from TRBV4-3 and TRBJ2-7, with D unresolved. The receptor was isolated from a man between 60 and 75 years old with pancreatic cancer. The sequencing here drew on peripheral blood, taken from a patient treated with proton-based radiotherapy. CDR3 region: CASSQDLSIRARYF. The CDR3, as DNA: TGCGCCAGCAGCCAAGATCTAAGCATCCGAGCGCGGTACTTC.